This TCR beta chain emerged from a study of neurological immune-mediated disorders (dated by TCRdb to the late 2010s). Notes on the research overall: The study compared peripheral blood TCR-beta repertoires of HTLV-I-associated myelopathy (HAM/TSP) patients, multiple sclerosis patients and healthy controls using UMI-based sequencing. The roughly 100 TCR-beta libraries included longitudinal samples, technical triplicates and paired sorted CD4+ and CD8+ T-cell subsets alongside PBMC samples. The cohort comprised about 68 subjects: 15 or so HAM/TSP patients, approximately 34 multiple sclerosis patients and about 20 healthy controls. Beyond this particular receptor, the publication reports: TCR clonal expansion was highest in HAM/TSP patients and lowest in MS patients, with MS patients falling below even healthy controls. Across subjects, expanded clones never shared an identical CDR3 amino acid sequence, which suggests that the TCR-beta repertoires in every group were private.

At the junction V is shortened by 1 base and J by 4 bases; bases outside the gene matches: 7. Counted from cysteine to phenylalanine, this CDR3 has 16 amino acids. The CDR3 DNA has 48 bases and is translated from base 1. CDR1 and CDR2 were assigned from the germline V gene (reference sequence) as DFQATT and SNEGSKA. This clonotype was counted many times. There is no known antigen for this receptor. Within one base of it there is no much larger clone, and no base qualities were kept. Unsorted PBMC libraries were generated from 2 million PBMCs stored in RNAlater at -80 °C until RNA extraction. Peripheral blood underwent Ficoll-Hypaque density gradient centrifugation to isolate PBMCs, which were then cryopreserved in liquid nitrogen. cDNA was synthesized by template-switch 5'RACE using a primer with a 10-nucleotide random unique molecular identifier that tagged each TCR transcript. Over 180 million TCR-beta sequences, covering 15-18 subjects, were produced in each sequencing run. The RNeasy kit was used for extraction of total RNA. The KAPA Real-time Library Amplification kit was used to amplify TCR-beta VDJ regions with primers targeting the TCR constant region and the 5'RACE anchor. A first PCR added sample indexes and Illumina adaptors, and a second PCR then raised library yield. After purification with Ampure beads, the TCR product of roughly 650 bp was size-selected on a 2% E-gel SizeSelection system. Before pooling, library quality was checked on a Bioanalyzer, concentration was measured with Qubit, and libraries were quantified with the Kapa Library Quantification kit. An Illumina HiSeq 2500 sequenced the libraries paired-end 2 x 150 bp. To increase sequence diversity, about 25-30% phiX was spiked into each library pool. The original methods were these. The quality-filtered reads were processed with the UMI-based MiGEC pipeline, whose error correction step removed more than 90% of the raw TCR sequences. VDJ genes were aligned to IMGT germline references, and each clonotype was defined by a unique CDR3 amino acid sequence together with V-J genes. Clonal expansion, Shannon diversity, and CDR3 relatedness (CalcPairwiseDistances, ClusterSamples) were evaluated with VDJtools, and phylogenetic trees were built with CLCbio workbench. A clone was classed as expanded if it had 8 or more unique UMIs, a cutoff based on coefficient-of-variation modelling across technical triplicates. TCRdb trimmed public reads at Q25 via fastp, called clones via MiXCR and kept in-frame beta chains. CDR3 protein duplicates are merged, each entry listing the most common genes and DNA. These V and J calls rely on TCRdb rather than the paper's analysis. The table for this sample lists about 36,000 distinct CDR3 sequences; over 9% of them were counted only once. The ten largest make up about 7% of the sample.

The sample consisted of PBMCs. Recombination connected TRBV20-1 to TRBJ2-1; TRBD2 lines up with 10 middle nucleotides. The receptor's source is a woman aged 25 to 39 with HTLV-1-associated myelopathy (HAM/TSP). Here is the DNA: TGCAGTGCTAGAGTGGGGACTAGCGCCGGGTACAATGAGCAGTTCTTC. It translates as CSARVGTSAGYNEQFF.